A single sample is the source of the 5 T cell receptor beta chains below, sequenced in a study of shared clonotypes between healthy human individuals. Method: immunoSEQ multiplex PCR; TCRdb's copy keeps in-frame clones and lacks some. The sample lists 550,000 to 750,000 clones; roughly 94% were seen once. Naive CD8 cells, CD45RO-negative and positively selected for CCR7, excluded terminally differentiated effector memory CD45RA+ cells. The sequencing sample was made of naive CD8+ T cells sorted from blood. The receptor source for this set is a young man in good health.

This chain connects TRBV30 to TRBJ2-3, with D possibly matching TRBD2 (6 bases). Germline V gene data show CDR1 as GTSNPN and CDR2 as SVGIG (reference sequence). This CDR3 region has 16 residues. The V end was cut by 2 bases, the J end by 6 bases, with 21 bases between. The CDR3 nucleotides read TGTGCCTGGAGTCGAGTCGGGGCTGGCGGGGCTGATACGCAGTATTTT. Residues: CAWSRVGAGGADTQYF.

This chain connects TRBV27 to TRBJ1-5, with D possibly being TRBD1 (6 bases). Per the germline V gene, CDR1 is MNHEY and CDR2 is SMNVEV (reference sequence). With 7 bases removed from V and 7 bases from J, the gap between germline ends came to 17 bases. This CDR3 region has 14 residues. The CDR3 DNA reads as TGTGCCAGCATTAATGGACAGTGGAGGCAGCCCCAGCATTTT. It codes for CASINGQWRQPQHF.

This rearrangement joins TRBV28 to TRBJ2-7; D gene ambiguous. Germline-derived CDR1 and CDR2 are MDHEN and SYDVKM. V dropped 5 bases and J dropped 0 bases, with 17 bases sitting between them. The CDR3 consists of 16 residues. The DNA for the CDR3 is TGTGCCAGCAGTCTCGTGTCAGACCCCCCCTCCTACGAGCAGTACTTC. Amino acids: CASSLVSDPPSYEQYF.

This sequence joins TRBV7-9 and TRBJ1-3, with D perhaps TRBD1 (5 bases). CDR3 length: 12 residues. The V end lost 3 bases, the J end lost 8 bases, and 8 bases lay between the germline ends. The germline gives CDR1 SEHNR, CDR2 FQNEAQ (reference sequence). CDR3 region: CASSLGVHTIYF. In nucleotides, the CDR3 is TGTGCCAGCAGCTTGGGGGTCCACACCATATATTTT.

The V call is TRBV28, the J call TRBJ2-1; D is unresolved. The CDR3 consists of 17 residues. CDR1 and CDR2 (germline): MDHEN, SYDVKM. V shed 2 bases and J shed 8 bases, with 22 bases lying between them. CDR3 sequence reads: CASSLILGSQEVHEQFF. CDR3 nucleotide sequence: TGTGCCAGCAGTTTAATCTTGGGCTCGCAAGAGGTCCATGAGCAGTTCTTC.